What follows are 4 T cell receptor beta chains derived from one specimen sequenced in a study of shared clonotypes between healthy human individuals. Sequenced by immunoSEQ multiplex PCR; TCRdb stores in-frame clones only, minus some. The repertoire holds fewer than 150,000 clones, around 66% seen once, with 20% to 25% in the top ten. The specimen was memory CD8+ T cells sorted from blood. The subset: CD45RO+ cells pooled with CCR7-negative TemRA cells. The receptors originated from a woman aged 30 to 39 in good health.

In this sample, this clone turned up a few times. J is TRBJ1-5 and V is TRBV19; no clear D gene. V lost 2 bases and J 5 bases, leaving 10 bases between the germline ends. Germline CDR1 is LNHDA and CDR2 is SQIVND (reference sequence). CDR3 length: 14 residues. For the CDR3, the DNA is TGTGCCAGTAGTATAAATTATGCTTATCAGCCCCAGCATTTT. Translating gives CASSINYAYQPQHF.

The table lists this clone with many counts. The V gene is TRBV7-8, the J gene TRBJ1-1, with no clear D. Germline V lookup: CDR1 SGHVS, CDR2 FQNEAQ. Trimming stripped 2 bases from V and 1 base from J, with 8 bases between. This CDR3 spans 14 amino acids. The CDR3 reads CASSLWAENTEAFF. The CDR3 DNA reads TGTGCCAGCAGCTTATGGGCAGAGAACACTGAAGCTTTCTTT.

The rearrangement joins TRBV7-7 to TRBJ2-7; 9 bases line up with TRBD1. Germline V lookup: CDR1 SSHAT, CDR2 FNYEAQ (reference sequence). This CDR3 has 14 amino acids. Germline trimming cut 1 base from V and 2 bases from J; bases unmatched to any gene: 0. The CDR3 coding sequence is TGTGCCAGCAGCTTAGGGACAGGGGCCTACGAGCAGTACTTC. Its translation: CASSLGTGAYEQYF.

This clone was observed many times. J is TRBJ2-7 and V is TRBV5-6; TRBD1 might be the D (5 bases). Germline V CDR1 and CDR2: SGHDT, YYEEEE. V lost 4 bases and J 5 bases, leaving 10 bases between the germline ends. The CDR3 length is 12 residues. CDR3 residues: CASSPGQDEQYF. CDR3 sequence (DNA): TGTGCCAGCAGCCCCGGACAAGACGAGCAGTACTTC.